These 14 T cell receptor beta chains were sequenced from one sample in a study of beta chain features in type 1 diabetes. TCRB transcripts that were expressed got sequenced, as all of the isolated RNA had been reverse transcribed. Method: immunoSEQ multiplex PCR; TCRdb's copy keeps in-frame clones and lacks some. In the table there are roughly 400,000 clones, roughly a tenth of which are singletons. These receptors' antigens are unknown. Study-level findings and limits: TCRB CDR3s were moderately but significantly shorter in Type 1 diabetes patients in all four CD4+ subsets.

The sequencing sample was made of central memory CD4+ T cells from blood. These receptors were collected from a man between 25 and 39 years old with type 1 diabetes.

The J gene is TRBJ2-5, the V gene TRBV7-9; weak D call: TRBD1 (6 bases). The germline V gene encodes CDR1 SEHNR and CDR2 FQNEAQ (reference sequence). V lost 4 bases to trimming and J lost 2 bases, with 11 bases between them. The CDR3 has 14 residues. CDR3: CASSSNQGQETQYF. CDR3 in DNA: TGTGCCAGCAGCTCCAATCAGGGGCAAGAGACCCAGTACTTC.

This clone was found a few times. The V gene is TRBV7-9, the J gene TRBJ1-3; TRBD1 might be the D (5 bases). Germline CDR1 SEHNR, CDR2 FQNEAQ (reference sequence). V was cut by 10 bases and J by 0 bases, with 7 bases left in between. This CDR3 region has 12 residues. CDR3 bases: TGTGCCATGGGGACCTCTGGAAACACCATATATTTT. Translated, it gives CAMGTSGNTIYF.

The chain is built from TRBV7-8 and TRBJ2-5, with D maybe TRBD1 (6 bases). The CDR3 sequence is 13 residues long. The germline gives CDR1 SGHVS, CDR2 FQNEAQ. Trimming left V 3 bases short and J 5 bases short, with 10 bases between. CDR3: CASSFGGVETQYF. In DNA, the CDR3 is TGTGCCAGCAGCTTTGGGGGCGTGGAGACCCAGTACTTC.

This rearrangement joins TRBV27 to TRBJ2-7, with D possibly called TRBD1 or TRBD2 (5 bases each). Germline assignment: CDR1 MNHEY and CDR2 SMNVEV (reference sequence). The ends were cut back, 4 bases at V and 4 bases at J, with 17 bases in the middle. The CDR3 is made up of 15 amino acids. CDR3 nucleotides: TGTGCCAGCAGTTCACCGGCTCAGGGAGAGTACGAGCAGTACTTC. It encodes CASSSPAQGEYEQYF.

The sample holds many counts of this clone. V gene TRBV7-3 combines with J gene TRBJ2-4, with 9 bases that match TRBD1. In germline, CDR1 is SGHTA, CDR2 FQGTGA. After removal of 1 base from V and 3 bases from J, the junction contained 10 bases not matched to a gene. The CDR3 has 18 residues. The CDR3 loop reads CASSLRDRELYDKNIQYF. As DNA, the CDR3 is TGTGCCAGCAGCTTAAGGGACAGGGAACTATATGACAAAAACATTCAGTACTTC. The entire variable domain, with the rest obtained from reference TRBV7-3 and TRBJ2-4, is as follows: GAGVSQTPSNKVTEKGKYVELRCDPISGHTALYWYRQSLGQGPEFLIYFQGTGAADDSGLPNDRFFAVRPEGSVSTLKIQRTERGDSAVYLCASSLRDRELYDKNIQYFGAGTRLSVL.

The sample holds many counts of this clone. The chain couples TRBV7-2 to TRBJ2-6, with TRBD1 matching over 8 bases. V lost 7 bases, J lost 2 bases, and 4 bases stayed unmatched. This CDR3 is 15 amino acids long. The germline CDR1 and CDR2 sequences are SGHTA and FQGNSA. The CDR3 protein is CASTKQGAGANVLTF. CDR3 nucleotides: TGTGCCAGCACCAAACAGGGGGCTGGGGCCAACGTCCTGACTTTC.

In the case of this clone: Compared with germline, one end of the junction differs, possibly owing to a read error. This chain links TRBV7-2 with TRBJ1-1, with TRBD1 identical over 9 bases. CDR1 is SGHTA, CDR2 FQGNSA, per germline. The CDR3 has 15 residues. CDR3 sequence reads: CARSAQTGGNTEAFF. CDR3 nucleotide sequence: TGTGCCCGCAGCGCCCAGACAGGGGGGAACACTGAAGCTTTCTTT.

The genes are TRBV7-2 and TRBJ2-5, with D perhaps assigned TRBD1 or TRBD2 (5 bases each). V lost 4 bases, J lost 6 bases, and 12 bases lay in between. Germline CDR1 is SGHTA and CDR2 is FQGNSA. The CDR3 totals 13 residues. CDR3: CASSSHGDQTQYF. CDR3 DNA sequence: TGTGCCAGCAGCTCCCACGGGGACCAGACCCAGTACTTC.

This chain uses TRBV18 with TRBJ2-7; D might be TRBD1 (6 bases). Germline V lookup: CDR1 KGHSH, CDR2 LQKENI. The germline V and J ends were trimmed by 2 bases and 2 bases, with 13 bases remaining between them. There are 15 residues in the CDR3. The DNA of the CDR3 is TGTGCCAGCTCACCAGTCGCGGACAGTACCTACGAGCAGTACTTC. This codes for CASSPVADSTYEQYF.

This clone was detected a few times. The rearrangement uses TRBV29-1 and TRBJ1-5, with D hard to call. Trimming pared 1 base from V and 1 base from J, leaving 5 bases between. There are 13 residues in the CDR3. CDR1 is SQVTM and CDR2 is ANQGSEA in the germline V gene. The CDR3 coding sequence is TGCAGCGTTGAAGTGGTCAGCAATCAGCCCCAGCATTTT. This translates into CSVEVVSNQPQHF.

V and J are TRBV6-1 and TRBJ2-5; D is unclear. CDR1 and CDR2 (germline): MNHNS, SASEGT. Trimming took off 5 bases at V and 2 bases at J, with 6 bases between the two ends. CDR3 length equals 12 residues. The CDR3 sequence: CASSPPQETQYF. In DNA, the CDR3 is TGTGCCAGCAGTCCACCTCAAGAGACCCAGTACTTC.

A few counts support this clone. The CDR3 DNA is TGTGCCAGCAGCCACAACCCCCACAAAGGGTCCACCTCTCCCCTCGAGCAGTACTTC. The encoded protein is CASSHNPHKGSTSPLEQYF. The gene calls are TRBV5-8 and TRBJ2-7; D remains unclear. Between the trimmed V and J ends, which lost 4 bases and 6 bases, there was a span of 32 bases. CDR1 SGHTS and CDR2 YDEGEE come from the germline V gene. This CDR3 region has 19 residues.

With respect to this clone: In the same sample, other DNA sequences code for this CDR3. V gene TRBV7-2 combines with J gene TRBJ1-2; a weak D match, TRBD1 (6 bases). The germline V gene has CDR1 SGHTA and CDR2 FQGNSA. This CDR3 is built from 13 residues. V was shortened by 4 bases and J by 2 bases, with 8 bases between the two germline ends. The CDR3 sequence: CASSSGQNYGYTF. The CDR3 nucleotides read TGTGCCAGCAGCTCAGGACAGAACTATGGCTACACCTTC.

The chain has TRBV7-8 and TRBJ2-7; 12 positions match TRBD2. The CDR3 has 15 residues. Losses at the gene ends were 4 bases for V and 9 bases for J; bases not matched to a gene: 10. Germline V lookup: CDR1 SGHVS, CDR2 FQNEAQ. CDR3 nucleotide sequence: TGTGCCAGCAGCTCGGATCGACTAGCGGGAGATTTGCAGTACTTC. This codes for CASSSDRLAGDLQYF.